This TCR beta chain comes out of a study of T cell repertoires in cytomegalovirus infection. Broader study findings: Using cumulative public TCR beta family frequency, the authors identified those who carried CMV together with the relevant HLA. Dominating the ex vivo response were TCR beta clonotypes that were CMV-specific and HLA-C-restricted.

Each CDR3 protein is one row after TCRdb ran MiXCR on the reads. The sample yields some 230,000 distinct CDR3 sequences, approximately 24% seen once. The sample holds a few counts of this clonotype. Its antigen is not known. Sequencing was done on a sample of CD8+ T cells from PBMCs. This TCR was sampled from a human donor in good health (CMV status not recorded). Some clones in this sample may be carry-over from other donors' samples.

CDR3 sequence (DNA): TGTGCCAGTGGGGCTGAAGCTTTCTTT. It is translated as CASGAEAFF. V gene TRBV7-4 combines with J gene TRBJ1-1; no clear D. The CDR3 runs to 9 residues. With 9 bases removed from V and 6 bases from J, the gap between germline ends came to 5 bases. Germline CDR1 reads SGHVT; CDR2 reads SQSDAQ. The variable domain in full, completed from reference TRBV7-4 and TRBJ1-1, reads GAGVSQSPRYKVAKRGRDVALRCDSISGHVTLYWYRQTLGQGSEVLTYSQSDAQRDKSGRPSGRFSAERPERSVSTLKIQRTEQGDSAVYLCASGAEAFFGQGTRLTVV.